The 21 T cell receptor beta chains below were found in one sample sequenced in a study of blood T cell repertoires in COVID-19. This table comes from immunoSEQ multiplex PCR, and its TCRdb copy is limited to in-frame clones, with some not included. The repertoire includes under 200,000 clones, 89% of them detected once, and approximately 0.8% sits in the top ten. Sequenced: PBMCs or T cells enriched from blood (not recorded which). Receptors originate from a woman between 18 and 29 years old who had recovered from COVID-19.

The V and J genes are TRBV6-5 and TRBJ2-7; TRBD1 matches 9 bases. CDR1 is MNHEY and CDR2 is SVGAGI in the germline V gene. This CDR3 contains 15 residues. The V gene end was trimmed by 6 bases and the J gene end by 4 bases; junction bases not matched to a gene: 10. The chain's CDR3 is CASRLSTGGFYEQYF. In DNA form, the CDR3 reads TGTGCCAGCAGACTGTCGACAGGGGGATTTTACGAGCAGTACTTC.

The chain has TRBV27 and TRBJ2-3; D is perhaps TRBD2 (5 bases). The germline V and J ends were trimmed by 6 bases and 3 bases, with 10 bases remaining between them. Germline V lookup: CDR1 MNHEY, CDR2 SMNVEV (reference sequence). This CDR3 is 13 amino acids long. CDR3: CASREAATDTQYF. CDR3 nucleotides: TGTGCCAGCAGGGAAGCGGCAACAGATACGCAGTATTTT.

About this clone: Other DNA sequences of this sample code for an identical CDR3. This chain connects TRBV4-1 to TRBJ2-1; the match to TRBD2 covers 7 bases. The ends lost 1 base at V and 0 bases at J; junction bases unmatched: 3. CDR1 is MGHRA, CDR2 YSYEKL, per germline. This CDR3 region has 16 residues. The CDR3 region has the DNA TGCGCCAGCAGCCAAGTCGGCGGGAGCTCCTACAATGAGCAGTTCTTC. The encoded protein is CASSQVGGSSYNEQFF.

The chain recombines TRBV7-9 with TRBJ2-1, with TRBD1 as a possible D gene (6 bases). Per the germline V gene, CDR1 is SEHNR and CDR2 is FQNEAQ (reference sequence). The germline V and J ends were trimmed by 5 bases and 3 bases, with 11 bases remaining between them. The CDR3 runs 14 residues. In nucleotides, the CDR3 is TGTGCCAGCAGCCGGACAGAAATCTACAATGAGCAGTTCTTC. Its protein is CASSRTEIYNEQFF.

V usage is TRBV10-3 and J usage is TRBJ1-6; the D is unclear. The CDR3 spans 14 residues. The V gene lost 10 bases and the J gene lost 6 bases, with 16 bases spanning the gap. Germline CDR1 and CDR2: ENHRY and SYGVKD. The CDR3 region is CATGEVGSNSPLHF. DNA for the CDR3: TGTGCCACCGGAGAGGTCGGTAGTAATTCACCCCTCCACTTT.

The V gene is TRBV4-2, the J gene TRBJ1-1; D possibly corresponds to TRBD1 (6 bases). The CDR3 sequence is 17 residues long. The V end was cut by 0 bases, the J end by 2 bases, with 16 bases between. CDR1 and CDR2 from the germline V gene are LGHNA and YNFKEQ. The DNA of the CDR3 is TGTGCCAGCAGCCAAGAATGGGGGGGCTTTGTCAACACTGAAGCTTTCTTT. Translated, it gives CASSQEWGGFVNTEAFF.

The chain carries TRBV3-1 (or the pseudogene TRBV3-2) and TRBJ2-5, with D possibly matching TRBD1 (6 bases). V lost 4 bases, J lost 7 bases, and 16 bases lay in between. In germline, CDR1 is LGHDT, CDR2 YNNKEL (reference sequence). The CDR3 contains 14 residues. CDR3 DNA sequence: TGTGCCAGCAGCCCGCTAGGGGGAGCAGCGACCCAGTACTTC. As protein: CASSPLGGAATQYF.

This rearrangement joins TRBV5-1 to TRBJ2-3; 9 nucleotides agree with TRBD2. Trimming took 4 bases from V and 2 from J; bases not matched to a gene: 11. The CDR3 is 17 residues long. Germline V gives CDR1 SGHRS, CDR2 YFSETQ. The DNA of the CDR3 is TGCGCCAGCAGCCCTAGACTAGCGGAGCTAGACACAGATACGCAGTATTTT. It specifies CASSPRLAELDTDTQYF. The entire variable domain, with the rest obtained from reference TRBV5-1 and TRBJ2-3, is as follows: KAGVTQTPRYLIKTRGQQVTLSCSPISGHRSVSWYQQTPGQGLQFLFEYFSETQRNKGNFPGRFSGRQFSNSRSEMNVSTLELGDSALYLCASSPRLAELDTDTQYFGPGTRLTVL.

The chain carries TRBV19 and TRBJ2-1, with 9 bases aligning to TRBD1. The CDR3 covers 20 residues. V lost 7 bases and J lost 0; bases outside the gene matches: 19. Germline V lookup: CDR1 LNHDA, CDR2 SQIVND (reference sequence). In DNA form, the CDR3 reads TGTGCCAGTATCTCCGCGGGGACAGGGAAGGAGCTGGGCTCCTACAATGAGCAGTTCTTC. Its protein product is CASISAGTGKELGSYNEQFF.

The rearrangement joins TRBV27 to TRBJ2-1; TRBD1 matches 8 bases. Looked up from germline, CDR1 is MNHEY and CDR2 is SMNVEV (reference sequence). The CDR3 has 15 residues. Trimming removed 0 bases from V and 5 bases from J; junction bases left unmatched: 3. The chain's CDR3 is CASSLSSGGHNEQFF. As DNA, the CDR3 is TGTGCCAGCAGTTTATCGTCAGGGGGCCACAATGAGCAGTTCTTC.

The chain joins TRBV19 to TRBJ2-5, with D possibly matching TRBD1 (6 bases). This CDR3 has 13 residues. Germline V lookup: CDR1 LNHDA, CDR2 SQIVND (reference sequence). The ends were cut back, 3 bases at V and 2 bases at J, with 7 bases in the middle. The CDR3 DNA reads TGTGCCAGTAGTATTACAGGGCAAGAGACCCAGTACTTC. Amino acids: CASSITGQETQYF.

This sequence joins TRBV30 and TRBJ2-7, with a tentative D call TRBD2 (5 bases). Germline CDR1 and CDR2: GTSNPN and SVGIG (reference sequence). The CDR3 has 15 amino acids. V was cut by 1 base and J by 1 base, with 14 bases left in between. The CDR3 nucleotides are TGTGCCTGGAGTGCCTGGGAGAGGGTGTCCTACGAGCAGTACTTC. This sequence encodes CAWSAWERVSYEQYF.

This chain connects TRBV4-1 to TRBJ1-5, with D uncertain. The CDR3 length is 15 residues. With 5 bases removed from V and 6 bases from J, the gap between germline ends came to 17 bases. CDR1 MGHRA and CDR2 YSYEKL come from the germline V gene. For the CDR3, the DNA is TGCGCCAGCAGCAAATACTTCTCCTCCCTTCAGCCCCAGCATTTT. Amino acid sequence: CASSKYFSSLQPQHF.

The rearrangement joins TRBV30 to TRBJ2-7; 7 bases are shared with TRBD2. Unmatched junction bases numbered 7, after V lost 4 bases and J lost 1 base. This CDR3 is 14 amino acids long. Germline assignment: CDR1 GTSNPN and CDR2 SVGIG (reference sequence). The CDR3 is CAWNGGRGSYEQYF. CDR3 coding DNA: TGTGCCTGGAATGGCGGGAGAGGTTCCTACGAGCAGTACTTC.

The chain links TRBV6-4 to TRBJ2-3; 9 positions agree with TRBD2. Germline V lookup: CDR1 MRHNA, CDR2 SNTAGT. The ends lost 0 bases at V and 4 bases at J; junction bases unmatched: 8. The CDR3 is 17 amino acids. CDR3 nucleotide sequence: TGTGCCAGCAGTGACTCCCATAGCGGGAGCGGTGCAGATACGCAGTATTTT. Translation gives CASSDSHSGSGADTQYF.

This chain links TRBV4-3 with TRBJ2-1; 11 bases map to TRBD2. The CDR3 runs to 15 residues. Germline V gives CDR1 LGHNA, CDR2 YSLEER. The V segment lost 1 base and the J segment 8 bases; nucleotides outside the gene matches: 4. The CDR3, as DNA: TGCGCCAGCAGCCAAGGGACTAGCGGGTGGGATGAGCAGTTCTTC. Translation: CASSQGTSGWDEQFF.

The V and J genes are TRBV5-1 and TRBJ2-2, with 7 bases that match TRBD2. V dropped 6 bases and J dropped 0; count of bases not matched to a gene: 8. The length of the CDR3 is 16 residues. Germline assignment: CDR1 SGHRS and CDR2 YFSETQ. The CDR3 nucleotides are TGCGCCAGCACCACCATAGCGGGTTCGAACACCGGGGAGCTGTTTTTT. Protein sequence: CASTTIAGSNTGELFF.

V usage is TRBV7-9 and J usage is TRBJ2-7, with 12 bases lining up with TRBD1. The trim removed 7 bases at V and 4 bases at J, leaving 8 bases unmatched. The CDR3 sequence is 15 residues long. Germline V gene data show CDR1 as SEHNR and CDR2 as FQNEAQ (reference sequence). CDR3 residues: CASKNGTGGFYEQYF. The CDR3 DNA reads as TGTGCCAGCAAAAACGGGACAGGGGGCTTTTACGAGCAGTACTTC. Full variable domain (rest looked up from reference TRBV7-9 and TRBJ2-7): DTGVSQNPRHKITKRGQNVTFRCDPISEHNRLYWYRQTLGQGPEFLTYFQNEAQLEKSRLLSDRFSAERPKGSFSTLEIQRTEQGDSAMYLCASKNGTGGFYEQYFGPGTRLTVT.

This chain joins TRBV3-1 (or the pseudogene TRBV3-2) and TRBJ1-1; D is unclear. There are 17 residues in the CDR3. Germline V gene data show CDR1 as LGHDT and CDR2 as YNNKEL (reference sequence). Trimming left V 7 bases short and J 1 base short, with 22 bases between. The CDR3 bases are TGTGCCAGCAACGCAAGACCCGGGGATCCTCCGAACACTGAAGCTTTCTTT. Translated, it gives CASNARPGDPPNTEAFF.

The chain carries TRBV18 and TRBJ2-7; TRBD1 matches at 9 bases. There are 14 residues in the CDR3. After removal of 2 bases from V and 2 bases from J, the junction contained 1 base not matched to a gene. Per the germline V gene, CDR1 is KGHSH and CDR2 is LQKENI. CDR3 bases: TGTGCCAGCTCACCAGACAGGGGGACCTACGAGCAGTACTTC. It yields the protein CASSPDRGTYEQYF.

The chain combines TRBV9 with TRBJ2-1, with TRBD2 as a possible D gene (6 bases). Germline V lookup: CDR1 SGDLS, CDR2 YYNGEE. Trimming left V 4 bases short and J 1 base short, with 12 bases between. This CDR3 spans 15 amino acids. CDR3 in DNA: TGTGCCAGCAGCCCTCGGGAGAAATCCTACAATGAGCAGTTCTTC. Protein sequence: CASSPREKSYNEQFF.